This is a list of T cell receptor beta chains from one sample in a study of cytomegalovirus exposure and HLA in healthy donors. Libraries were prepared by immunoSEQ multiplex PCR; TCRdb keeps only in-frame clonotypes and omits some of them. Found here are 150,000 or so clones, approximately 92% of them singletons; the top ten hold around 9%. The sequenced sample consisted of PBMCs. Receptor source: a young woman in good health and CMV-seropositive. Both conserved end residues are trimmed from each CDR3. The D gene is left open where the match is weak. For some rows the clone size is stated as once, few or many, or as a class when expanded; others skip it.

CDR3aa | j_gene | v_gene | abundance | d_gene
ASSFPGDEKLF | TRBJ1-4 | TRBV5-4 | NA | NA
ASSSTSGNTGELF | TRBJ2-2 | TRBV11-3 | NA | TRBD2
ASSLPGPQLH | TRBJ1-6 | TRBV28 | few | NA
ASSEFWGGQGSYEQY | TRBJ2-7 | TRBV6-1 | NA | TRBD1
ASSVVGSTNTEAF | TRBJ1-1 | TRBV9 | NA | NA
ASRKEGMNTEAF | TRBJ1-1 | TRBV5-1 | NA | NA
ARSRPPRSGGGTYEQY | TRBJ2-7 | TRBV5-3 | NA | TRBD1
ASSPLAGETYEQY | TRBJ2-7 | TRBV7-2 | NA | TRBD2
ASSLDSLNYGYT | TRBJ1-2 | TRBV5-4 | NA | NA
AWKSGGQYNEQF | TRBJ2-1 | TRBV30 | NA | NA
ASIPRGISGANVLT | TRBJ2-6 | TRBV28 | NA | NA
ASRSVRQGNTEAF | TRBJ1-1 | TRBV10-2 | NA | TRBD1
ASSPGLAAREEQF | TRBJ2-1 | TRBV9 | NA | TRBD2
ASSQRNTGGGLDAF | TRBJ1-1 | TRBV11-2 | NA | TRBD1
ASSQDGAGGTEAF | TRBJ1-1 | TRBV4-1 | medium-sized | TRBD1
ASSLDRGSTDTQY | TRBJ2-3 | TRBV13 | NA | TRBD1
ASSSFVHSGTGYGYT | TRBJ1-2 | TRBV11-2 | NA | TRBD1
AISDNLGGQETQY | TRBJ2-5 | TRBV10-3 | NA | NA
ASSPTPGQLNEKLF | TRBJ1-4 | TRBV18 | NA | TRBD1
ASSLRTDPSGYGYT | TRBJ1-2 | TRBV7-8 | NA | NA
ASSRRTGGYT | TRBJ1-2 | TRBV28 | NA | TRBD1
ASSEHVGGAEAF | TRBJ1-1 | TRBV2 | few | NA
SVASGDSLYGYT | TRBJ1-2 | TRBV29-1 | NA | TRBD1
ASSVEQGDNPSANYGYT | TRBJ1-2 | TRBV9 | NA | TRBD1
ASSPQRQDYYGYT | TRBJ1-2 | TRBV18 | NA | NA
ASRTGEKLF | TRBJ1-4 | TRBV6-5 | NA | TRBD1
ASSLVNGVAF | TRBJ1-1 | TRBV5-6 | NA | NA
ASSGQGAVEQY | TRBJ2-7 | TRBV19 | NA | NA
ATQGAASSYEQY | TRBJ2-7 | TRBV28 | once | NA
ASSQGGQDH | TRBJ1-2 | TRBV4-1 | NA | TRBD1
SVEAPGTGVSNEQF | TRBJ2-1 | TRBV29-1 | NA | TRBD1
ASSIPGQGQETQY | TRBJ2-5 | TRBV5-4 | NA | TRBD1
ASSSTGGSTGELF | TRBJ2-2 | TRBV28 | NA | TRBD1
ASSIPGTGESGANVLT | TRBJ2-6 | TRBV19 | NA | NA
ASSKDGTGEEGPQH | TRBJ1-5 | TRBV21-1 | NA | NA
ASRATGFGNTIY | TRBJ1-3 | TRBV2 | NA | NA
ASSPTVGGNSPLH | TRBJ1-6 | TRBV2 | few | NA
ASSGEGRGGNQPQH | TRBJ1-5 | TRBV2 | NA | NA
ASSLRGREQY | TRBJ2-7 | TRBV7-6 | once | NA
ASSLDQGMNTEAF | TRBJ1-1 | TRBV5-6 | NA | NA
ASSRAPSGGTNTGELF | TRBJ2-2 | TRBV5-1 | NA | TRBD2
ASSASGGPEETQY | TRBJ2-5 | TRBV9 | NA | TRBD2
ASSDTQARRNEQF | TRBJ2-1 | TRBV6-1 | NA | NA
ASSLSEKLF | TRBJ1-4 | TRBV28 | medium-sized | NA
ASSRTGVTYEQY | TRBJ2-7 | TRBV6-5 | once | TRBD1
ASKTGWDTQY | TRBJ2-3 | TRBV5-1 | once | NA
AWSRLLDSLYNEQF | TRBJ2-1 | TRBV30 | NA | NA
ASRAVLTGDNEQF | TRBJ2-1 | TRBV6-5 | few | TRBD1
ASTDRATEQY | TRBJ2-7 | TRBV6-5 | NA | TRBD1
ASSLRDAERGFSYEQY | TRBJ2-7 | TRBV7-2 | NA | TRBD2
ASSLRTANYGYT | TRBJ1-2 | TRBV28 | NA | NA
ASSQQVNTEAF | TRBJ1-1 | TRBV14 | few | NA
ASTSDRERDGTEAF | TRBJ1-1 | TRBV28 | NA | TRBD1
ASSPGTGRIEQY | TRBJ2-7 | TRBV5-1 | NA | TRBD1
ASEAGLAGLNNEQF | TRBJ2-1 | TRBV5-1 | NA | TRBD2
ASSFGPGLHQETQY | TRBJ2-5 | TRBV7-9 | NA | TRBD2
ASSLVTIFRRHPTDTQY | TRBJ2-3 | TRBV7-8 | NA | NA